This TCR beta chain was observed in a study of blood T cells in healthy people across ages. Per the germline V gene, CDR1 is SGHTA and CDR2 is FQGNSA. The CDR3 consists of 14 residues. Remarks on this clonotype: Its antigen is still unknown.

Each sample gave at least 6.5 million isolated PBMCs. Together with a sample-barcoded 5' primer, a J-beta primer mix was included in a second PCR lasting about 6 to 12 cycles. Tagging of each cDNA molecule was performed by a template-switch adaptor with 12 random nucleotides. A minimum of 3 million CDR3-containing paired-end reads was obtained for each sample. TCRdb re-derived calls from the 5' RACE reads in MiXCR, one entry per CDR3 protein. The data contain over 1,200,000 distinct CDR3 sequences, around 55% of them singletons. Overall study results and limits: Per million T cells, the diversity of TCR beta decreased roughly linearly as age advanced.

The sequenced material came from blood. The chain has TRBV7-2 and TRBJ2-5, with unresolved D. The DNA end lines up better with TRBJ2-7; the J call may be wrong. The receptor was isolated from a young man in good health. CDR3 bases: TGTGCCAGCAGCTTAGGACCTGGGAACTACGAGCAGTACTTC. It specifies CASSLGPGNYEQYF.